Following are 21 T cell receptor beta chains from one sample sequenced in a study of blood T cells in healthy people across ages. PCR was performed a second time for roughly 7 to 11 cycles using a sample-barcoded 5' primer and a J-beta primer mix. In TCRdb, the 5' RACE reads were re-called with MiXCR into one record per CDR3 protein. Of fewer than 800,000 distinct CDR3 sequences listed, over 45% are singletons. The source material was blood. The receptors come from a woman aged 55-69 years in good health.

V usage is TRBV6-5 and J usage is TRBJ2-5; TRBD2 agrees at 12 bases. This CDR3 spans 15 amino acids. The V gene end was trimmed by 7 bases and the J gene end by 5 bases; junction bases not matched to a gene: 8. CDR1 is MNHEY, CDR2 SVGAGI, per germline. The CDR3 spells CASTGTSGGSETQYF. Here the CDR3 DNA reads TGTGCCAGCACTGGAACTAGCGGGGGGTCCGAGACCCAGTACTTC.

In this sample, this clonotype turned up many times. The V gene is TRBV15, the J gene TRBJ2-7; tentatively, D is TRBD2 (6 bases). The CDR3 consists of 14 residues. The V and J ends lost 6 bases and 3 bases respectively, with 15 bases between them. Germline V gene sequence: CDR1 LNHNV, CDR2 YYDKDF (reference sequence). This CDR3 is CATSRRGGFYEQYF. CDR3 DNA sequence: TGTGCCACCAGTCGGAGGGGAGGTTTCTACGAGCAGTACTTC.

The chain is built from TRBV20-1 and TRBJ2-5; D remains unclear. Germline V CDR1 and CDR2: DFQATT, SNEGSKA (reference sequence). Trimming took 6 bases from V and 8 from J, leaving 16 bases between them. This CDR3 comprises 12 residues. The CDR3 reads CSAGRPPETQYF. CDR3 bases: TGCAGTGCGGGCCGTCCCCCGGAAACCCAGTACTTC.

The chain joins TRBV3-1 to TRBJ1-2, with a weak D call TRBD1 (5 bases). CDR1 and CDR2 (germline): LGHDT, YNNKEL (reference sequence). This CDR3 region has 17 residues. Trimming removed 5 bases at V and 0 bases at J, with 19 bases between. The CDR3 loop reads CASSSLRDRPTNYGYTF. CDR3 DNA sequence: TGTGCCAGCAGCTCCCTCCGAGACAGACCGACTAACTATGGCTACACCTTC.

This clonotype turned up a few times. The chain joins TRBV25-1 to TRBJ2-1; 14 positions match TRBD2. The V segment lost 5 bases and the J segment 8 bases; nucleotides outside the gene matches: 2. The CDR3 runs 14 residues. From germline, CDR1 is MGHDK and CDR2 SYGVNS. CDR3 coding DNA: TGTGCCAGCAGTAGGGGACTAGCGGGAGATGAGCAGTTCTTC. Its translation: CASSRGLAGDEQFF. Filled out from reference TRBV25-1 and TRBJ2-1, the complete variable domain reads EADIYQTPRYLVIGTGKKITLECSQTMGHDKMYWYQQDPGMELHLIHYSYGVNSTEKGDLSSESTVSRIRTEHFPLTLESARPSHTSQYLCASSRGLAGDEQFFGPGTRLTVL.

The V gene is TRBV28, the J gene TRBJ2-1, with 7 positions matching TRBD1. The assigned J gene may be wrong: the sequence end matches TRBJ2-7 better. Germline V gives CDR1 MDHEN, CDR2 SYDVKM. CDR3 length: 16 residues. The CDR3: CASSLWTGTDYNEQYF. The CDR3 region has the DNA TGTGCCAGCAGTTTATGGACCGGGACAGACTACAATGAGCAGTACTTC.

In its sample, this clonotype was seen a few times. CDR3 in DNA: TGCGCCAGCAGCCAGAGGGGGGTAGCGCTTGAGACCCAGTACTTC. Its translation: CASSQRGVALETQYF. The chain is built from TRBV4-3 and TRBJ2-5; either TRBD1 or TRBD2 may supply D (6 bases each). The CDR3 runs 15 residues. CDR1 is LGHNA, CDR2 YSLEER, per germline. Trimming shortened V by 3 bases and J by 5 bases, and 16 bases separated the two germline ends.

The rearrangement links TRBV7-2 to TRBJ2-3; D unresolved. The CDR3 has 13 amino acids. V lost 2 bases and J lost 5, with 8 bases in between. Germline V lookup: CDR1 SGHTA, CDR2 FQGNSA. CDR3 nucleotide sequence: TGTGCCAGCAGCTTAATGAGCGTAGATACGCAGTATTTT. Its protein is CASSLMSVDTQYF.

Details on this clonotype: A much larger clone differs from this one at a single base, so this may be a read error. V usage is TRBV20-1 and J usage is TRBJ2-7, with TRBD2 matching 10 bases. The germline V gene encodes CDR1 DFQATT and CDR2 SNEGSKA (reference sequence). The CDR3 is made up of 15 amino acids. V shed 6 bases, J shed 7 bases, and the junction held 15 bases outside the gene matches. The CDR3 nucleotides are TGCAGTGCCATCCCCGGGACTAGCGCCTACAATGAGCAGTACTTC. Amino acid sequence: CSAIPGTSAYNEQYF.

The rearrangement uses TRBV7-3 and TRBJ1-6, with 7 nucleotides matching TRBD1. The CDR3 runs to 14 residues. Germline CDR1 and CDR2: SGHTA and FQGTGA. The V and J ends lost 5 bases and 10 bases, in that order; junction bases with no gene match: 8. The CDR3 reads CASSRQGNSSPLHF. Written as DNA, the CDR3 is TGTGCCAGCAGCCGACAGGGAAATAGCTCACCCCTCCACTTT.

This chain joins TRBV7-9 and TRBJ1-4; a possible D gene is TRBD1 (6 bases). CDR1 is SEHNR, CDR2 FQNEAQ, per germline (reference sequence). Trimming removed 1 base at V and 3 bases at J, with 9 bases between. This CDR3 has 15 residues. CDR3 DNA: TGTGCCAGCAGCTTAGGGGGACAATCTAATGAAAAACTGTTTTTT. Residues: CASSLGGQSNEKLFF.

CDR3 residues: CSAYLAGIQDTQYF. The CDR3 DNA reads as TGCAGTGCTTATCTAGCGGGAATCCAAGATACGCAGTATTTT. The chain recombines TRBV20-1 with TRBJ2-3; 9 bases agree with TRBD2. V lost 5 bases and J lost 5; bases outside the gene matches: 8. Germline loops: CDR1 DFQATT, CDR2 SNEGSKA (reference sequence). The CDR3 spans 14 residues.

The chain joins TRBV3-1 to TRBJ2-3, with 7 positions matching TRBD2. CDR3 size: 15 residues. J lost 1 base, V lost 4 bases, and 5 bases had no gene match. Per the germline V gene, CDR1 is LGHDT and CDR2 is YNNKEL (reference sequence). The chain's CDR3 is CASSRGSGGTDTQYF. In DNA, the CDR3 is TGTGCCAGCAGCCGCGGGAGCGGAGGCACAGATACGCAGTATTTT.

This rearrangement joins TRBV6-2 or TRBV6-3 to TRBJ1-1; 7 positions match TRBD1. V gave up 6 bases and J gave up 3 bases; unmatched junction bases: 7. CDR1 and CDR2 (germline): MNHEY, SVGEGT. CDR3 length equals 14 residues. The CDR3 reads CASSRTGAYTEAFF. In DNA, the CDR3 is TGTGCCAGCAGCCGAACAGGGGCGTACACTGAAGCTTTCTTT.

The V and J genes are TRBV28 and TRBJ2-2, with D unclear. The V gene lost 6 bases and the J gene lost 6 bases, with 14 bases spanning the gap. CDR3 length: 14 amino acids. Germline V CDR1 and CDR2: MDHEN, SYDVKM. CDR3 DNA: TGTGCCAGCAGGGGGATAGGGAAGGCCGGGGAGCTGTTTTTT. As protein: CASRGIGKAGELFF.

The chain's CDR3 is CASSLVTTGMSNEQFF. DNA of the CDR3: TGCGCCAGCAGCTTGGTTACGACAGGGATGAGCAATGAGCAGTTCTTC. The chain couples TRBV5-1 to TRBJ2-1; 7 bases fit TRBD1. V trimming: 0 bases; J trimming: 6 bases; junction bases outside the gene matches: 9. The germline V gene has CDR1 SGHRS and CDR2 YFSETQ. This CDR3 is built from 16 residues.

This clonotype was found a few times. This chain uses TRBV4-2 with TRBJ1-4; D possibly corresponds to TRBD1 (6 bases). The CDR3 runs to 14 residues. V dropped 4 bases and J dropped 5 bases, with 11 bases sitting between them. Germline V CDR1 and CDR2: LGHNA, YNFKEQ. The CDR3 sequence is CASSLLGQNEKLFF. In DNA, the CDR3 is TGTGCCAGCAGCCTCCTTGGACAGAATGAAAAACTGTTTTTT.

The sample holds a few counts of this clonotype. V and J are TRBV28 and TRBJ1-2; D call uncertain. Germline-derived CDR1 and CDR2 are MDHEN and SYDVKM. CDR3 length: 13 amino acids. Trimming shortened V by 6 bases and J by 3 bases, and 11 bases separated the two germline ends. CDR3 in DNA: TGTGCCAGCAGCCCACAGCCCTACTATGGCTACACCTTC. Translating it yields CASSPQPYYGYTF.

This chain connects TRBV20-1 to TRBJ1-2; tentatively, D is TRBD1 (5 bases). The germline V gene encodes CDR1 DFQATT and CDR2 SNEGSKA (reference sequence). Trimming removed 2 bases at V and 3 bases at J, with 13 bases between. The CDR3 sequence is 14 residues long. CDR3: CSARPTEGHYGYTF. The CDR3 DNA reads TGCAGTGCTAGACCTACCGAGGGGCACTATGGCTACACCTTC.

J is TRBJ2-5 and V is TRBV7-2; D is unresolved. Trimming removed 1 base from V and 3 bases from J, with 12 bases in between. The CDR3 runs to 15 residues. The germline CDR1 and CDR2 sequences are SGHTA and FQGNSA. CDR3 DNA: TGTGCCAGCAGCTTAGGTTACAGCCGAAAAGAGACCCAGTACTTC. Translating gives CASSLGYSRKETQYF. Filled out from reference TRBV7-2 and TRBJ2-5, the complete variable domain reads GAGVSQSPSNKVTEKGKDVELRCDPISGHTALYWYRQSLGQGLEFLIYFQGNSAPDKSGLPSDRFSAERTGGSVSTLTIQRTQQEDSAVYLCASSLGYSRKETQYFGPGTRLLVL.

The chain combines TRBV6-2 or TRBV6-3 with TRBJ2-5; 12 nucleotides agree with TRBD2. V lost 6 bases, J lost 6 bases, and 5 bases stayed unmatched. This CDR3 has 14 amino acids. Germline CDR1 reads MNHEY; CDR2 reads SVGEGT. The CDR3 reads CASRSSGREKTQYF. CDR3 in DNA: TGTGCCAGCAGATCTAGCGGGAGGGAAAAGACCCAGTACTTC.